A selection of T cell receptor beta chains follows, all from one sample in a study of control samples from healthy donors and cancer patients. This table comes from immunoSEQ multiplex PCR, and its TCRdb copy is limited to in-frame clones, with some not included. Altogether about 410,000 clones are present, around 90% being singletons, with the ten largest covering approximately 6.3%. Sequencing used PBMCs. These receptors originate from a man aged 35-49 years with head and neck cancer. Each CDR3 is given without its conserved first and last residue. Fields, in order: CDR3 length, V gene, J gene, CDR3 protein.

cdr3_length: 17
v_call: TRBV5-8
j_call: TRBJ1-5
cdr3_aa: ASSPFGGQGVYSNQPQH

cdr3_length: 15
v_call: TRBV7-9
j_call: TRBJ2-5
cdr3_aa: ASSLDGGRGWQETQY

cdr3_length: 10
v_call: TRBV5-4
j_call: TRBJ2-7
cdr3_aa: ASSLMGPEQY

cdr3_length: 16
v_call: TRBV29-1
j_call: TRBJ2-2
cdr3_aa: SAGGQGAVLGFGRELF

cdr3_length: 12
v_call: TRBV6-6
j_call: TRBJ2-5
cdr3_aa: ASSYAGGRETQY

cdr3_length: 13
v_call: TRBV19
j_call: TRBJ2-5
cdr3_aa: ASSIGGATQETQY

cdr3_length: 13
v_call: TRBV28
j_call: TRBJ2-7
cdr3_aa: ASSFRAAGGREQY

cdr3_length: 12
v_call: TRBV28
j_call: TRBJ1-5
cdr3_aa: ASRLRDRNQPQH

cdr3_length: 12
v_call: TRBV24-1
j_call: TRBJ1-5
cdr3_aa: ATSDFNSNQPQH

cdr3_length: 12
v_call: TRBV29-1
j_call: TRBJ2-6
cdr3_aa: SVVTGSGANVLT

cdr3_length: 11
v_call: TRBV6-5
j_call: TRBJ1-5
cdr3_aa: ASSTDRHQPQH

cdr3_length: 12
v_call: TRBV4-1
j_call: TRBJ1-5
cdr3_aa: ASSRDRLIQPQH

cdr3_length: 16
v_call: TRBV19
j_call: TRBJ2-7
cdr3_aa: ASSKGPGEGWGSYEQY

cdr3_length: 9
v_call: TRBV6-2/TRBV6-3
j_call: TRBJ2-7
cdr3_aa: ASSYPHEQY

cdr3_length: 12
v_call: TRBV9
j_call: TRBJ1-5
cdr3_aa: ASSQGQGDQPQH

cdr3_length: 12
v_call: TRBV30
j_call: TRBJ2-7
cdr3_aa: ATSGGLSPYEQY

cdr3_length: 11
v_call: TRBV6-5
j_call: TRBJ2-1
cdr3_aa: ASSPGRYNEQF

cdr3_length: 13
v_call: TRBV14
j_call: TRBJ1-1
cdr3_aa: ASSQDALGLAEAF

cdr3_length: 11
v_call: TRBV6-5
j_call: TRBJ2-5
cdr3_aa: ASRPRLQETQY

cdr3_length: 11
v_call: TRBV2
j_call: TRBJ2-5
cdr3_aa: ASSAGLGGTQY

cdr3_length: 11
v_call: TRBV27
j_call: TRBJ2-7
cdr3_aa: ASSWGNGYEQY

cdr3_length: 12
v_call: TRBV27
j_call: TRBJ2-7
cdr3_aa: ASSLRDSRYEQY

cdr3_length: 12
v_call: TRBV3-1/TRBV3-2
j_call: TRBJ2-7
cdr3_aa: ASSQADRTYEQY

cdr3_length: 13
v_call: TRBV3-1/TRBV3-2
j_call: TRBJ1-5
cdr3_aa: ASSQGRVVGQPQH

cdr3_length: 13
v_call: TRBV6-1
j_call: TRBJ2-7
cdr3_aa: ASSEAVMGVREQY

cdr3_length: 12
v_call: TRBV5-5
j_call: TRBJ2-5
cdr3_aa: ASSSDRALETQY

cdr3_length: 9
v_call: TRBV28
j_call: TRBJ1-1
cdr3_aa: ASSLGQVAF

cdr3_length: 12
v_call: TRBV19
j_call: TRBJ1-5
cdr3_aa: ASGLTGVEQPQH

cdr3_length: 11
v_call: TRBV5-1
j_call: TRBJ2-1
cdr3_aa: ASSPGPNNEQF

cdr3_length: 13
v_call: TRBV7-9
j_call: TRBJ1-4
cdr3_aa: ASSFPQRPNEKLF

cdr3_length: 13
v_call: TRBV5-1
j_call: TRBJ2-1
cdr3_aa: ASAGWSGFSGEQF

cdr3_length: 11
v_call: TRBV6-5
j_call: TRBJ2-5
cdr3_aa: ATGGQGEETQY

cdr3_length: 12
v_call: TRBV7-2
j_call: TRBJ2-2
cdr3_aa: ASSWTGETGELF

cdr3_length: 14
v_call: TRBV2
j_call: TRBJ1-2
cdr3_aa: ASNAAEAGPNYGYT

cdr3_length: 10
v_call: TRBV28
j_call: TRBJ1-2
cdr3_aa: ASSLTGWGYT

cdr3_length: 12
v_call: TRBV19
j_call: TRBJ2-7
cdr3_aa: ASRTSGNSYEQY

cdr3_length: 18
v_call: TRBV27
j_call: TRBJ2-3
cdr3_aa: ASSRSQAAFNLHSTDTQY

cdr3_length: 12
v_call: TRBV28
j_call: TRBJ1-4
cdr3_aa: ASVPGQPLEKLF

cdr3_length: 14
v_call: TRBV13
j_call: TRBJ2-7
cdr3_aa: ASSPGFGPGYYEQY

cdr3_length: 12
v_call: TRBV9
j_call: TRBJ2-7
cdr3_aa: ASSLWDRDYEQY

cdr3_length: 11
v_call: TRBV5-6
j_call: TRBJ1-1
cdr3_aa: ASSFWWNTEAF

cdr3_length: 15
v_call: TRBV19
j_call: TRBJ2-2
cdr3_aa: ASSMAKRGANTGELF

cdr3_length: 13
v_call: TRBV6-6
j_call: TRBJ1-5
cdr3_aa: ASSYWDGGGQPQH

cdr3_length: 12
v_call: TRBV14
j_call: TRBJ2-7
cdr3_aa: ASSQIGQVRSRD

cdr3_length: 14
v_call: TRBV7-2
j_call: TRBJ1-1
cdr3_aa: ASSLGQPRRDTEAF

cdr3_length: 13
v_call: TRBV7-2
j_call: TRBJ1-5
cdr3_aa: ASSFHGTSDQPQH

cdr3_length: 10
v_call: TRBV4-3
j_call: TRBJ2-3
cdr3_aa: ASSQSGRAQY

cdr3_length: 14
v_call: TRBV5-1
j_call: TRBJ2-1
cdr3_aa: ASSRTSGSSYNEQF

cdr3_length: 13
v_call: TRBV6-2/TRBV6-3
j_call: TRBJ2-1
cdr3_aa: ASRYAGQSYNEQF

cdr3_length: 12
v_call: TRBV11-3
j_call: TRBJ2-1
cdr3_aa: ASSLGSSYNEQF

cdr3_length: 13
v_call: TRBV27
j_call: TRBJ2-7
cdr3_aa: ASSQGTGGFYEQY

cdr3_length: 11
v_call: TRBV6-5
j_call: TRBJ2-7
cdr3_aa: ATSRTSSYEQY

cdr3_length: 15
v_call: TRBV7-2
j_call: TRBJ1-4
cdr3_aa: ASSSRDSWLSNEKLF

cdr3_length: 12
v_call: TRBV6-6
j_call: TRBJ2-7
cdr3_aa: ASSYGTKQPEQY

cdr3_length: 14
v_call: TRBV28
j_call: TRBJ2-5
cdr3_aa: ASSATGTGAWETQY

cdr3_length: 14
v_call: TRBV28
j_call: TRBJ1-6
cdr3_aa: ASKKVGSSYNSPLH

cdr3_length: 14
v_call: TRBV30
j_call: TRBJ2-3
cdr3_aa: AWTVGDESGTDTQY